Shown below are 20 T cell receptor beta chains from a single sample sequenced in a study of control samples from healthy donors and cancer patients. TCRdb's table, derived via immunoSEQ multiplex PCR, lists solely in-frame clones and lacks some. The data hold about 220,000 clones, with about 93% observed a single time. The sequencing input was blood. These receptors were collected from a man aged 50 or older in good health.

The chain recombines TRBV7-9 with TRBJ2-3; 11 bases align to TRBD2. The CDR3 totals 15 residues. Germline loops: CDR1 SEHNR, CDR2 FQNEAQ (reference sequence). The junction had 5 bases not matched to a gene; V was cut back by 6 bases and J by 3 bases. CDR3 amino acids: CASRVGLAETDTQYF. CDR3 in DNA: TGTGCCAGCAGAGTGGGACTAGCGGAAACAGATACGCAGTATTTT.

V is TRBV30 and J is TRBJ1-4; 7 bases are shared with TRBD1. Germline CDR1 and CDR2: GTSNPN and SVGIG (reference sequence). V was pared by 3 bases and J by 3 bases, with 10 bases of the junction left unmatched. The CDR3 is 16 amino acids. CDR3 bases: TGTGCCTGGAGGGGAGTACGGGACAGCCCTAATGAAAAACTGTTTTTT. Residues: CAWRGVRDSPNEKLFF.

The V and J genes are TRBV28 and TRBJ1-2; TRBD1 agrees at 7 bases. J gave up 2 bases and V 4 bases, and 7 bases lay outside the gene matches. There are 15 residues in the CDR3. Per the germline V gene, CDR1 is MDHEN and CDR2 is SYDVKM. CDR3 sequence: CASSSRTGANYGYTF. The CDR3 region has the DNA TGTGCCAGCAGTTCCAGGACAGGCGCGAACTATGGCTACACCTTC.

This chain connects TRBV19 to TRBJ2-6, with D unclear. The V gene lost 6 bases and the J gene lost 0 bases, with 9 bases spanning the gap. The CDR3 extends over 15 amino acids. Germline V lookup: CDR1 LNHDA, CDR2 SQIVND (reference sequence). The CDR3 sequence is CASSTGGSGANVLTF. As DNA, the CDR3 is TGTGCCAGTAGCACCGGCGGCTCTGGGGCCAACGTCCTGACTTTC.

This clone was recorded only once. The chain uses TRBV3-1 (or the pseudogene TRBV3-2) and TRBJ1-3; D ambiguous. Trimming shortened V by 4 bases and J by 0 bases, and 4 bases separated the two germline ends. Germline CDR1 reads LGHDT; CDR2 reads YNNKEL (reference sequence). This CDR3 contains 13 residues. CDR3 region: CASSLLSGNTIYF. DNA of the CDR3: TGTGCCAGCAGCCTCCTCTCTGGAAACACCATATATTTT.

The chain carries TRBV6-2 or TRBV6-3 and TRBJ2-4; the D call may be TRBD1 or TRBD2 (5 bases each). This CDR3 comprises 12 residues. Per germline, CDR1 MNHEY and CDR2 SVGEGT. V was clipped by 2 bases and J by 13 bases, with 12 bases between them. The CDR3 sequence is CASSYPGTSQYF. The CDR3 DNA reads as TGTGCCAGCAGTTACCCAGGGACCTCCCAGTACTTC.

The CDR3 nucleotides read TGTGCCAGCAGCCAAGATGTAGTTCGGGCTAGCGGGGGGAGATCCTACAATGAGCAGTTCTTC. Amino acids: CASSQDVVRASGGRSYNEQFF. The chain links TRBV3-1 (or the pseudogene TRBV3-2) to TRBJ2-1, with 11 bases that match TRBD2. With 0 bases clipped from V and 1 base from J, the junction kept 14 bases outside the gene matches. The CDR3 contains 21 residues. Germline values: CDR1 LGHDT, CDR2 YNNKEL (reference sequence).

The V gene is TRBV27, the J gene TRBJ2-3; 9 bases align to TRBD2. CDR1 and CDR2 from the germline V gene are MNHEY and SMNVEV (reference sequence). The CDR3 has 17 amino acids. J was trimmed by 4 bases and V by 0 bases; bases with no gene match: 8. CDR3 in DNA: TGTGCCAGCAGTTTATCGTCCAGCGGGGGGCAGGCAGATACGCAGTATTTT. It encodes CASSLSSSGGQADTQYF.

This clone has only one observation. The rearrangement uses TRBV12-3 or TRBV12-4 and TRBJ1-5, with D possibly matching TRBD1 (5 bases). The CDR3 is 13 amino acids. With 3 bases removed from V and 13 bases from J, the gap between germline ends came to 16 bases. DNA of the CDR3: TGTGCCAGCAGTTTGGGCAGGGAGACGGATCAGCATTTT. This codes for CASSLGRETDQHF.

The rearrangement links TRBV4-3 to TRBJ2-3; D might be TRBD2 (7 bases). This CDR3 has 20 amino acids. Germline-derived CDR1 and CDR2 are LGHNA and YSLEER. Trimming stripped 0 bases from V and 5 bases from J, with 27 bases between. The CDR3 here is CASSQDDPGGGPPPGDTQYF. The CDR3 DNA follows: TGCGCCAGCAGCCAAGATGACCCTGGGGGGGGGCCGCCCCCAGGAGATACGCAGTATTTT.

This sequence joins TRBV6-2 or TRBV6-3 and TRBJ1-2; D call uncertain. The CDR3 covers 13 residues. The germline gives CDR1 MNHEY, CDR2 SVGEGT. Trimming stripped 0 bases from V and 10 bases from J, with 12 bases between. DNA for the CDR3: TGTGCCAGCAGTTACTCGGCCAGCTACTCCTACACCTTC. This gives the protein CASSYSASYSYTF.

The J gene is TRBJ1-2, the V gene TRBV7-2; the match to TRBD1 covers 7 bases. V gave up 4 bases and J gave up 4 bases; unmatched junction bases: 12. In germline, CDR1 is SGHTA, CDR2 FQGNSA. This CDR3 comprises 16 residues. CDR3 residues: CASSSLTGVRLYGYTF. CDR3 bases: TGTGCCAGCAGCTCACTCACAGGGGTCCGACTCTATGGCTACACCTTC.

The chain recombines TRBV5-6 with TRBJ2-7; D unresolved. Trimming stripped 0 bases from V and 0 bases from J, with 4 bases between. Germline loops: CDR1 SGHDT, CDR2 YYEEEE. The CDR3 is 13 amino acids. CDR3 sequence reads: CASSLDGSYEQYF. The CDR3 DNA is TGTGCCAGCAGCTTGGACGGCTCCTACGAGCAGTACTTC.

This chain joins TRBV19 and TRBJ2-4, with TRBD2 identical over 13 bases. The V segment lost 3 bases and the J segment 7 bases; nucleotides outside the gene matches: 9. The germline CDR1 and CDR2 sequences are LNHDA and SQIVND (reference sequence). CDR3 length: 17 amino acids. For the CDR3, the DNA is TGTGCCAGTAGTATGGCACTAGCGGGGGGGCCCGGTAACATTCAGTACTTC. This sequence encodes CASSMALAGGPGNIQYF.

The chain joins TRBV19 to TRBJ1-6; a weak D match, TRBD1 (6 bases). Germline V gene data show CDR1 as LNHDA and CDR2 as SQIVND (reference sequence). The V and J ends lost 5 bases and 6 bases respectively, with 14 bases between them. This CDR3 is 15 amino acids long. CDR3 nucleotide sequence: TGTGCCAGTAGTGAGGGGGGCTTGATTAATTCACCCCTCCACTTT. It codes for CASSEGGLINSPLHF.

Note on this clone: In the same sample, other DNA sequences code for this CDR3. The CDR3 nucleotides are TGCGCCAGCAGCTTGGGGCGGACGAACACTGAAGCTTTCTTT. Its protein is CASSLGRTNTEAFF. The chain recombines TRBV5-1 with TRBJ1-1; unclear D gene. The V gene's germline CDR1 is SGHRS and CDR2 YFSETQ. The CDR3 sequence is 14 residues long. V was cut by 0 bases and J by 1 base, with 7 bases left in between.

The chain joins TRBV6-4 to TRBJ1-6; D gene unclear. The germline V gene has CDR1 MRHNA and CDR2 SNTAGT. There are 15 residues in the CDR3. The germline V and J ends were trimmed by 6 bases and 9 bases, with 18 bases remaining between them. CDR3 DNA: TGTGCCAGCAGCGCCGGGATGGGCGGTGGTTCACCCCTCCACTTT. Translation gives CASSAGMGGGSPLHF.

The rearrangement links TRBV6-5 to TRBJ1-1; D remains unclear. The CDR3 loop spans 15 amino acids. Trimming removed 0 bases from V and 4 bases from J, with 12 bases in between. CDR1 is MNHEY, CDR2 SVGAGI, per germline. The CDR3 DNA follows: TGTGCCAGCAGTTACTCGACCGGGATCGGCACTGAAGCTTTCTTT. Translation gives CASSYSTGIGTEAFF.

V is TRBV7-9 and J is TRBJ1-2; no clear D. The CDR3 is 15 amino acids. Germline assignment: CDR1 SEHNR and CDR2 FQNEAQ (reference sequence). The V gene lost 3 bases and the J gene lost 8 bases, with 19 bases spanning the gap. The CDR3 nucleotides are TGTGCCAGCAGCTTTTTAGGACCCTCTGAGAGAGGCTACACCTTC. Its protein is CASSFLGPSERGYTF.

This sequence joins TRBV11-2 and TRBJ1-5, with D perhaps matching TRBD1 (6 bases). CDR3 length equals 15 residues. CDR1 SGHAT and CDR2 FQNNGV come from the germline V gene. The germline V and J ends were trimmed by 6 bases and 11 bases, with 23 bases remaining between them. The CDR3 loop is CASSLGTLPNQAQHF. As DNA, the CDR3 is TGTGCCAGCAGTCTAGGGACACTCCCAAATCAAGCCCAGCATTTT. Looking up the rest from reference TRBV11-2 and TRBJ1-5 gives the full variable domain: EAGVAQSPRYKIIEKRQSVAFWCNPISGHATLYWYQQILGQGPKLLIQFQNNGVVDDSQLPKDRFSAERLKGVDSTLKIQPAKLEDSAVYLCASSLGTLPNQAQHFGDGTRLSIL.